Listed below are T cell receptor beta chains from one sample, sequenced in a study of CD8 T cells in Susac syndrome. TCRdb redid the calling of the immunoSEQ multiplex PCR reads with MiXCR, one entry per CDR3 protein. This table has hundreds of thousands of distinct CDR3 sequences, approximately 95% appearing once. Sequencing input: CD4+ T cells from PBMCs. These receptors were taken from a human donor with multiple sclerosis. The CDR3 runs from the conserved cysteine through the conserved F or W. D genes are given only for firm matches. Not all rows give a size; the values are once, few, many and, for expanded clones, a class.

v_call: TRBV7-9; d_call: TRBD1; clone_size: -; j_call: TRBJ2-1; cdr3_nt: TGTGCCAGCAGCATCCGGGACAGGGGCAATGAGCAGTTCTTC; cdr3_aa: CASSIRDRGNEQFF
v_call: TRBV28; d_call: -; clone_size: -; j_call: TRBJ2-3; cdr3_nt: TGTGCCAGCAGTTGGCAGGGCCCTCCCGAGTTGGATACGCAGTATTTT; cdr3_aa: CASSWQGPPELDTQYF
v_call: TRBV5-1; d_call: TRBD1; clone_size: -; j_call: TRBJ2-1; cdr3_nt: TGCGCGTATCAGGGGGCTTACAATGAGCAGTTCTTC; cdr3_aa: CAYQGAYNEQFF
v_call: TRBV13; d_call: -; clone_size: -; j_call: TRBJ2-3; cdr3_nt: TGTGCCAGCAGCTTAGGAGGGGGTTGGGCGACAGATACGCAGTATTTT; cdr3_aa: CASSLGGGWATDTQYF
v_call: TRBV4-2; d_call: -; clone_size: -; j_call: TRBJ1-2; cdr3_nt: TGTGCCAGCAGCCAAGACGAAAGCTTCAACTATGGCTACACCTTC; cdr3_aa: CASSQDESFNYGYTF
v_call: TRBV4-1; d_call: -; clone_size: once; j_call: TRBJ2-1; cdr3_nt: TGCGCCAGCAGCCGCTTCAGGGGAAATGAGCAGTTCTTC; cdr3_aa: CASSRFRGNEQFF
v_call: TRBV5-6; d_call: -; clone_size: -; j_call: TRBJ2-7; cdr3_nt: TGTGCCAGCAGCTTGGTTAGGGGGACGTCCGAGCAGTACTTC; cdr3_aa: CASSLVRGTSEQYF
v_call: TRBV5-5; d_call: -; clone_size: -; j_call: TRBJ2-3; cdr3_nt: TGTGCCAGCAGCTTACGCCTGGCAGGGATAACAGATACGCAGTATTTT; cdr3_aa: CASSLRLAGITDTQYF
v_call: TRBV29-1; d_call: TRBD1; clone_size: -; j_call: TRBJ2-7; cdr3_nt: TGCAGCGTTGAGAGGGACAGGGTCCACGAGCAGTACTTC; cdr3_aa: CSVERDRVHEQYF
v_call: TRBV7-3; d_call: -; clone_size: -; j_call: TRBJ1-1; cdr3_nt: TGTGCCAGCAGCCTGGGGGGGGCTGCTGAAGCTTTCTTT; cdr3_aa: CASSLGGAAEAFF
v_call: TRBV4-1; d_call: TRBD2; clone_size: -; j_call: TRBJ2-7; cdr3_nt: TGCGCCAGCAGCCAGTCAGGACTAGCAGTTGACGAGCAGTACTTC; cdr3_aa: CASSQSGLAVDEQYF
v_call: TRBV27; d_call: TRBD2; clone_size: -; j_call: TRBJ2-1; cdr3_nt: TGTGCCAGCAGATTAACTCTAGCGGGAGGACCCGCCGCCGAGCAGTTCTTC; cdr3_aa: CASRLTLAGGPAAEQFF
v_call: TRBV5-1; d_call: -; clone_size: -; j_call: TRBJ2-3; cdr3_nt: TGCGCCAGCAGCTTGGGGCGGGCCACCACAGATACGCAGTATTTT; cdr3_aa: CASSLGRATTDTQYF
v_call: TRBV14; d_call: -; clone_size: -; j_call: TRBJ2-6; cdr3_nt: TGTGCCAGCAGCCAAGAAGGCACTCACTCTGGGGCCAACGTCCTGACTTTC; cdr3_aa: CASSQEGTHSGANVLTF
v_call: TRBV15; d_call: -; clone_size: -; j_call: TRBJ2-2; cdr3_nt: TGTGCCACCAGCAGAGATGAAGCCGGGGAGCTGTTTTTT; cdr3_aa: CATSRDEAGELFF
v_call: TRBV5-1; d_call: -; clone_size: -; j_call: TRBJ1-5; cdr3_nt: TGCGCCAGCAGCTTTGTCCCAATAGGTAGCAATCAGCCCCAGCATTTT; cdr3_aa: CASSFVPIGSNQPQHF
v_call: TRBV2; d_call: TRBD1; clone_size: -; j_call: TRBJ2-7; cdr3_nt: TGTGCCAGCACTTCACAGGGGGCTGACTACGAGCAGTACTTC; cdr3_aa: CASTSQGADYEQYF
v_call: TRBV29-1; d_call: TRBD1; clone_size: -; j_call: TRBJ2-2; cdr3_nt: TGCAGCGCCCTCAGCGGACAGGGTTTCACCGGGGAGCTGTTTTTT; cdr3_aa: CSALSGQGFTGELFF
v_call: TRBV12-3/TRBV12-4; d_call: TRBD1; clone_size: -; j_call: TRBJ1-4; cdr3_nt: TGTGCCAGCAGTGACAGGGCCCTTAATGAAAAACTGTTTTTT; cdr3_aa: CASSDRALNEKLFF
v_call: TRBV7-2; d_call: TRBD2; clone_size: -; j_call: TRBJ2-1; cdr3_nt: TGTGCCAGCAGCTTTCAAAGGACTAGCACGGGGGGTGAGCAGTTCTTC; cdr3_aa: CASSFQRTSTGGEQFF
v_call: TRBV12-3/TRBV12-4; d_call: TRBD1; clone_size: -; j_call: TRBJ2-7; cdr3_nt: TGTGCCAGCAGCTGGACAGGGAGAGCACACGAGCAGTACTTC; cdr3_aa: CASSWTGRAHEQYF
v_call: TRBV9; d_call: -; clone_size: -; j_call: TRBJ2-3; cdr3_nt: TGTGCCAGCAGCGGAGGGACGTTCACAGATACGCAGTATTTT; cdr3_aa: CASSGGTFTDTQYF
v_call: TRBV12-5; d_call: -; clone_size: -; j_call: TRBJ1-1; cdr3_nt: TGTGCTAGTGGTTTAATTGGGGTGAACACTGAAGCTTTCTTT; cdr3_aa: CASGLIGVNTEAFF
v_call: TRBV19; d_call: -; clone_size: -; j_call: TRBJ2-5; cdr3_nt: TGTGCCAGTAGTATTGGGCGGTCCCAAGAGACCCAGTACTTC; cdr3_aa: CASSIGRSQETQYF
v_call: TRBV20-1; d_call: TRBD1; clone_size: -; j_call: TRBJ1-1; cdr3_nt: TGCAGTGCTAGAGCGGACAGGGAAGCTTTCTTT; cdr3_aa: CSARADREAFF
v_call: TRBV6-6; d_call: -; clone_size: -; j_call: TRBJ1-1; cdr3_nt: TGTGCCAGCCGGGGTGGGCAGAGGAACACTGAAGCTTTCTTT; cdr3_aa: CASRGGQRNTEAFF
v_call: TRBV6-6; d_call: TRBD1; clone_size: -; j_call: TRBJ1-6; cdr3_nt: TGTGCCAGCAGTTTCCGGGACAGCAAGTATAATTCACCCCTCCACTTT; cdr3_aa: CASSFRDSKYNSPLHF
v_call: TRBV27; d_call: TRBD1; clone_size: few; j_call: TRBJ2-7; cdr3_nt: TGTGCCAGCAATTCCCGGGACAGCTACGAGCAGTACTTC; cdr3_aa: CASNSRDSYEQYF
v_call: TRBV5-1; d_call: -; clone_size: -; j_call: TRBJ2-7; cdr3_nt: TGCGCCAGCAGCCGATGGGGGACCTACGAGCAGTACTTC; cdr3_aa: CASSRWGTYEQYF
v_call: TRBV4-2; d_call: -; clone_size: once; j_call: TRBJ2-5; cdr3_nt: TGTGCCAGCAGCCAACTTGGGCCCCTCCGGGAGACCCAGTACTTC; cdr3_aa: CASSQLGPLRETQYF
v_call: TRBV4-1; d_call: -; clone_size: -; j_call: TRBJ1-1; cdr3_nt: TGCGCCAGCAGCCAAGAACCCCTTGAAGCTTTCTTT; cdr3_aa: CASSQEPLEAFF
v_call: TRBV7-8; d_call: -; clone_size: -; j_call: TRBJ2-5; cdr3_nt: TGTGCCAGCAGCTTAGGGCTCAACAAAGAGACCCAGTACTTC; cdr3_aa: CASSLGLNKETQYF
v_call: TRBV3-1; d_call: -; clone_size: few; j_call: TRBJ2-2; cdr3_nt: TGTGCCAGCAGCCACAACCCCGGGGAGCTGTTTTTT; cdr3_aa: CASSHNPGELFF
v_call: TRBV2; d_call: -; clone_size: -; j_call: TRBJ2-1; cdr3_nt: TGTGCCAGCCACGCTCCGGGGGGCCCCTACAATGAGCAGTTCTTC; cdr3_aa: CASHAPGGPYNEQFF
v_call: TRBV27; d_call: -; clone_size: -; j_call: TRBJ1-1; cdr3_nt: TGTGCCAGCAGTCTCTCCGGACGGGGCACTGAAGCTTTCTTT; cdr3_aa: CASSLSGRGTEAFF
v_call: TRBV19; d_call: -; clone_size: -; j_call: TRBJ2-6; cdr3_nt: TGTGCCAGTAGTGTGATGATCTCTGGGGCCAACGTCCTGACTTTC; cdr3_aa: CASSVMISGANVLTF
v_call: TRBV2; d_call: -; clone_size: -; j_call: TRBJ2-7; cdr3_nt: TGTGCCGGAAGGACCGGGACCAATCCTTACGAGCAGTACTTC; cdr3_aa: CAGRTGTNPYEQYF
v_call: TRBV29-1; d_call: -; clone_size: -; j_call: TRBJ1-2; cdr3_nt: TGCAGCGTGGCAGGGCTCCTGAACTATGGCTACACCTTC; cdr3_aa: CSVAGLLNYGYTF
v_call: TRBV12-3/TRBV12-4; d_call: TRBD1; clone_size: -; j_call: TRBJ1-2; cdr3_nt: TGTGCCAGCAGTCCCCACCAGGGGGCGGAAGGCTACACCTTC; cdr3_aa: CASSPHQGAEGYTF
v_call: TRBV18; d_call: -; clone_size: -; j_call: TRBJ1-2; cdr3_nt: TGTGCCAGCTCACCACGGCTGGCATCGGAGGACGGCTACACCTTC; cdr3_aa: CASSPRLASEDGYTF
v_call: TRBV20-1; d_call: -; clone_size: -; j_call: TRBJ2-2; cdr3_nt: TGCAGTGCTAGCTCCCCCGGCGGAGGGGTACCGGGGGAGCTGTTTTTT; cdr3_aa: CSASSPGGGVPGELFF
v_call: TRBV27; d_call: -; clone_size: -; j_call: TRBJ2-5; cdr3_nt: TGTGCCAGCCGAAGGACCAGGGATCCCGAGACCCAGTACTTC; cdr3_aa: CASRRTRDPETQYF
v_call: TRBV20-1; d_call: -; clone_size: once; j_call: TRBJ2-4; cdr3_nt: TGCAGTGCTAGAGGCGGTTCCATTGAGGACATTCAGTACTTC; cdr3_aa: CSARGGSIEDIQYF
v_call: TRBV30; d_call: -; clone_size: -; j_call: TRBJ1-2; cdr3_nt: TGTGCCTGGAGTGGAACCACACGGGGCTATGGCTACACCTTC; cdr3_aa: CAWSGTTRGYGYTF
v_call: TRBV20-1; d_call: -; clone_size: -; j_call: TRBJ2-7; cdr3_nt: TGCAGTGCTAGTATGGCGGGTGGGATCTACGAGCAGTACTTC; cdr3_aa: CSASMAGGIYEQYF
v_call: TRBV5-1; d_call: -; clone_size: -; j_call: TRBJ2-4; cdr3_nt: TGCGCCAGCAGCTTGGCCGAGGGGGGCGCAAGGAACATTCAGTACTTC; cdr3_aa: CASSLAEGGARNIQYF
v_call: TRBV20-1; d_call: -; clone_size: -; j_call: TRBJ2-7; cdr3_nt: TGCAGTGCGAGCCAGGGGTCTCGGAGCTCCTACGAGCAGTACTTC; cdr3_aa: CSASQGSRSSYEQYF
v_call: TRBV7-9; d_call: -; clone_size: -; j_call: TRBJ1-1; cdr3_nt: TGTGCCAGCAGCGCAACACTGTGGAGGGCTGAAGCTTTCTTT; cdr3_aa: CASSATLWRAEAFF
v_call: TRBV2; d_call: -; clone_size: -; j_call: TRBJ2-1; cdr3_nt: TGTGCCAGCAGGCAGGCAGGGGAGTACAATGAGCAGTTCTTC; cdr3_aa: CASRQAGEYNEQFF
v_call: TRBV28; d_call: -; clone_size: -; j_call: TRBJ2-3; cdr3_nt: TGTGCCAGCAGTACCGGGACTGTCGGCCCAGATACGCAGTATTTT; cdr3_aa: CASSTGTVGPDTQYF